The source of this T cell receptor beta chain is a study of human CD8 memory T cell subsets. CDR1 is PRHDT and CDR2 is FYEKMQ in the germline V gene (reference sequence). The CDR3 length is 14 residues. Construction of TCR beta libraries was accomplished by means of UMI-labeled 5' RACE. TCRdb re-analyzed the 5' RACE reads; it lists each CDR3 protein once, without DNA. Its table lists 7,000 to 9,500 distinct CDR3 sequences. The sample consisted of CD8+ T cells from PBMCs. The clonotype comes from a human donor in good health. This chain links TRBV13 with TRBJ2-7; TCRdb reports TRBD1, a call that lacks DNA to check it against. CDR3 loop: CASSPRQGAYEQYF.